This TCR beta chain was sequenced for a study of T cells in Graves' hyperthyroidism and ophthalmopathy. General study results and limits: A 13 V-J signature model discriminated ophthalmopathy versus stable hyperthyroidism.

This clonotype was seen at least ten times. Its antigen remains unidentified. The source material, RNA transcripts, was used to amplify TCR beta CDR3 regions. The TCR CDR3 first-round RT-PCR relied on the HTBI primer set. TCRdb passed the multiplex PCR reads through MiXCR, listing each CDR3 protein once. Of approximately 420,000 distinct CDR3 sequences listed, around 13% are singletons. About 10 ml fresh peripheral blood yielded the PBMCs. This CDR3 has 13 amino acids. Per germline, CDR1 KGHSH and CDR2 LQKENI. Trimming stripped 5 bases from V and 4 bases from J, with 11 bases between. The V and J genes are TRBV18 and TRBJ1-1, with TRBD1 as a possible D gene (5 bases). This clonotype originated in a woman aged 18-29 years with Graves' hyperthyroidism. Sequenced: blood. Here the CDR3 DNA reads TGTGCCAGCTCAAAGATCGGGGGCACTGAAGCTTTCTTT. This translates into CASSKIGGTEAFF.